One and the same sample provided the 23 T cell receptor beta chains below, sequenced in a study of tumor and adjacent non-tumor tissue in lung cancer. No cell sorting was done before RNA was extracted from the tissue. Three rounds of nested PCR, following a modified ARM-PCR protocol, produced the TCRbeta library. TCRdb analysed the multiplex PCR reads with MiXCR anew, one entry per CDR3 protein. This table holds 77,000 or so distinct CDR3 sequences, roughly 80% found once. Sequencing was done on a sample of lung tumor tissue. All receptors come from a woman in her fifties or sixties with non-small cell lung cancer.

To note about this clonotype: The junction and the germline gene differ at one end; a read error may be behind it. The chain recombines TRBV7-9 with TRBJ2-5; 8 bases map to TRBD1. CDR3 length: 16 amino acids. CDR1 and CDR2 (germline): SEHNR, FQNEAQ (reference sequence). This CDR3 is CASSLSPWTGNETQYF. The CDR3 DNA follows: TGTGCTAGCAGCTTATCGCCCTGGACAGGGAACGAGACCCAGTACTTC.

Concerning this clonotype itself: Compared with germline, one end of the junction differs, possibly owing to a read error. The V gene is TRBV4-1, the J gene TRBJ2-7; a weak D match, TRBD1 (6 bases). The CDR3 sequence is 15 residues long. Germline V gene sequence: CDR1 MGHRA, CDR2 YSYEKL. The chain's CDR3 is CANSRYPGTSYEQYF. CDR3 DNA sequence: TGCGCCAACAGCCGCTACCCAGGGACATCCTACGAGCAATACTTC.

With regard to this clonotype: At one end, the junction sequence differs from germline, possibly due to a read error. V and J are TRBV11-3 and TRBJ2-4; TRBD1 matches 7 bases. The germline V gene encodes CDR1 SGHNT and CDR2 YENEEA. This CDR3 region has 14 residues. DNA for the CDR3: TGTGCCAGTAGCTCAACAGGGGAAGGGGGCAATCAATACTTC. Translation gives CASSSTGEGGNQYF.

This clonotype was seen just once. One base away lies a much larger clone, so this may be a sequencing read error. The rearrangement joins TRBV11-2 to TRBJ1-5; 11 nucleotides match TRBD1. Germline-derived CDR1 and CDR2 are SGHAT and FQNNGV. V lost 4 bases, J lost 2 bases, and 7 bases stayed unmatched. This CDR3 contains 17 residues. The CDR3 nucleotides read TGTGCCAGCAGCTCCGGACAGGGGGCGCAAGGCAATCAGCCCCAGCATTTT. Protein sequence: CASSSGQGAQGNQPQHF.

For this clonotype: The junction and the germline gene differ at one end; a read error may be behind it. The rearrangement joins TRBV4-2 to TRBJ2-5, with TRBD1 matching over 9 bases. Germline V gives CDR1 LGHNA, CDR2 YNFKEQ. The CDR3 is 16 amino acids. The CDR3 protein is CARSQAGTGSEETQYF. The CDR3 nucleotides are TGTGCCAGGAGCCAAGCCGGGACAGGGAGCGAAGAGACCCAATACTTC.

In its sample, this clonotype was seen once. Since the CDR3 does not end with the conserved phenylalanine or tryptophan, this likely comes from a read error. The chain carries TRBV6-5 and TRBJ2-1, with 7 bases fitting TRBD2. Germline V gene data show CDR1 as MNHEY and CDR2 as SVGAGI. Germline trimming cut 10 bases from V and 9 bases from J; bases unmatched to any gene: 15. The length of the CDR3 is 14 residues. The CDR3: CANLASSGPTEQFL. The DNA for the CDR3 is TGTGCCAACCTTGCGAGTAGCGGGCCTACTGAGCAGTTCCTC.

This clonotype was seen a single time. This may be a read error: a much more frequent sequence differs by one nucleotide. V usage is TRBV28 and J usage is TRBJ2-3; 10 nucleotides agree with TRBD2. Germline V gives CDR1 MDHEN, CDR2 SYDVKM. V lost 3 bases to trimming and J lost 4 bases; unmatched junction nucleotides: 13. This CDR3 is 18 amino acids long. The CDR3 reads CASSFLPGLARGSDTQYF. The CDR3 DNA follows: TGTGCCAGCAGTTTCCTGCCGGGACTAGCGCGAGGCTCAGATACGCAGTATTTT.

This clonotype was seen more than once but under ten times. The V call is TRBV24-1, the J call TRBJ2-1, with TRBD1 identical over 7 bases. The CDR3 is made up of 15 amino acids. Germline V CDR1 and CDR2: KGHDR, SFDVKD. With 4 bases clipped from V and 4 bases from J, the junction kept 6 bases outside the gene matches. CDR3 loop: CATSDPDRLYNEQFF. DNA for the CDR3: TGTGCCACCAGTGACCCGGACAGGCTATACAATGAGCAGTTCTTC.

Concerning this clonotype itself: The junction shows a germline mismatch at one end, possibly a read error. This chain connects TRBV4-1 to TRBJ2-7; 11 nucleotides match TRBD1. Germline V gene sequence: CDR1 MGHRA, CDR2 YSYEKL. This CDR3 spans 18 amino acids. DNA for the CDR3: TGCACCAGCAGTCTCATCCGGGACAGGGGGACTAGGGTCTACGAGCAGTACTTC. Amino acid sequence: CTSSLIRDRGTRVYEQYF.

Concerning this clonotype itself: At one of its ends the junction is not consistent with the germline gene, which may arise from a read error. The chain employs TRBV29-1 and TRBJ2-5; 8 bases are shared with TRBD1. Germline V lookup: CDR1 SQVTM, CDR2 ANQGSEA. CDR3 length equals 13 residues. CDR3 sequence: CIVLGTGQETQYF. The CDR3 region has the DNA TGCATCGTACTAGGGACAGGCCAAGAGACCCAGTATTTC.

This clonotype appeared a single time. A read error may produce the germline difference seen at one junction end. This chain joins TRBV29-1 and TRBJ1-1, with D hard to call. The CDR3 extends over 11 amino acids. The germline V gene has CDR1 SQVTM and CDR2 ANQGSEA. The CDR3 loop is CSVVKTPEVFF. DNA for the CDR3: TGCAGCGTTGTCAAAACACCTGAAGTTTTCTTT.

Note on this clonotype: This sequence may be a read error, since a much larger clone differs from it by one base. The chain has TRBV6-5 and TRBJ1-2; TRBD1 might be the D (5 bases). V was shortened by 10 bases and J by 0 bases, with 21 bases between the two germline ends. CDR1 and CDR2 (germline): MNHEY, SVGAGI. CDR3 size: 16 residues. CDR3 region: CATLFSGPGANYGYTF. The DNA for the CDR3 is TGTGCCACCCTCTTTTCGGGGCCAGGAGCTAACTATGGCTACACCTTC.

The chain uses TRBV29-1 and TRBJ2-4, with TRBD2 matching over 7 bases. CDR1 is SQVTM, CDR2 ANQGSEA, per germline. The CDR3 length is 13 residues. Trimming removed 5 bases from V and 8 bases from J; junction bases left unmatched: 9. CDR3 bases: TGCAGCGTTTTCAAACGGGGGGTAGACATTCAGTACTTC. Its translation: CSVFKRGVDIQYF.

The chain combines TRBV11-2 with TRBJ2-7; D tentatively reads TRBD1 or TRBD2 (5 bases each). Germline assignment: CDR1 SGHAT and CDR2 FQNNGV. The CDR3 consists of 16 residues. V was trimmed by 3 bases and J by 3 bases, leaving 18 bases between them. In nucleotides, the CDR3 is TGTGCCAGCAGCTTTTTAGGGACCCTTGGGGTCTACGAGCAGTACTTC. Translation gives CASSFLGTLGVYEQYF.

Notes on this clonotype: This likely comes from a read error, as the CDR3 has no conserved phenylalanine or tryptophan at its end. CDR3 sequence (DNA): TGCACCAGCAGTCTACAGGTCTGCCAGGAGACCCAGTACTTA. Translation: CTSSLQVCQETQYL. This sequence joins TRBV4-1 and TRBJ2-5, with a tentative D call TRBD1 (5 bases). Germline values: CDR1 MGHRA, CDR2 YSYEKL. The CDR3 has 14 amino acids.

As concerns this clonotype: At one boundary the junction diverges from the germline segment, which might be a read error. CDR3 bases: TGTACCAGCAGCTCTCCCCCTTATTCTTCCTCTAGCGGCACTACAGATACGCAGTATTTT. Translating it yields CTSSSPPYSSSSGTTDTQYF. The genes are TRBV11-3 and TRBJ2-3, with 7 bases aligning to TRBD2. The CDR3 runs 20 residues. Germline CDR1 is SGHNT and CDR2 is YENEEA. The full variable domain, rest sourced from reference TRBV11-3 and TRBJ2-3, is EAGVVQSPRYKIIEKKQPVAFWCNPISGHNTLYWYLQNLGQGPELLIRYENEEAVDDSQLPKDRFSAERLKGVDSTLKIQPAELGDSAVYLCTSSSPPYSSSSGTTDTQYFGPGTRLTVL.

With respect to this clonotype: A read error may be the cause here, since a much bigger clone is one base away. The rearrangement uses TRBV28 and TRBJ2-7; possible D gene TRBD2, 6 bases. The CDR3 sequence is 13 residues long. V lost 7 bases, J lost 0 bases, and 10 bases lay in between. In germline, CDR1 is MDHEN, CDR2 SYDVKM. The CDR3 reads CASNLGGSYEQYF. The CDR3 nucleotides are TGTGCCAGCAATTTGGGAGGCTCCTACGAGCAGTACTTC.

In DNA form, the CDR3 reads TGTGCCAGCCATGATCCGGGACAGGAGGAGCCACAGTATTTT. It is translated as CASHDPGQEEPQYF. J is TRBJ1-5 and V is TRBV6-2 or TRBV6-3; 8 nucleotides line up with TRBD1. The J call may be mistaken, given a closer DNA end match to TRBJ2-3. Looked up from germline, CDR1 is MNHEY and CDR2 is SVGEGT. The CDR3 spans 14 residues.

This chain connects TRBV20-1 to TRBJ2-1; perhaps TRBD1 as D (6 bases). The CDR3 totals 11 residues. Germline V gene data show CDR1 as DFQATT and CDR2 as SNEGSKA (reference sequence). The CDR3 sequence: CNAKTAWGQFF. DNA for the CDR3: TGCAATGCCAAGACGGCTTGGGGGCAATTCTTC.

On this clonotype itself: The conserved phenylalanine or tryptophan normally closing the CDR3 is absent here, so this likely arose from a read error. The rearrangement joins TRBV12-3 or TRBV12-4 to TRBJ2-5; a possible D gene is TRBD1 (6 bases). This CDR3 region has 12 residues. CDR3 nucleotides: TGTTCCAGCAGTCGAGGGGGAGAGACCCAGTACCTC. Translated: CSSSRGGETQYL.

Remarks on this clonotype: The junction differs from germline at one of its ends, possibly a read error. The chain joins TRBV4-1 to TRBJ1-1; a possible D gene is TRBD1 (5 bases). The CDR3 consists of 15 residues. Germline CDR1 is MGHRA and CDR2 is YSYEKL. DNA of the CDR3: TGCGCCAGCAGCCCGCCAGGGATAACGAACACTGAAGCTCTCTTT. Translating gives CASSPPGITNTEALF.

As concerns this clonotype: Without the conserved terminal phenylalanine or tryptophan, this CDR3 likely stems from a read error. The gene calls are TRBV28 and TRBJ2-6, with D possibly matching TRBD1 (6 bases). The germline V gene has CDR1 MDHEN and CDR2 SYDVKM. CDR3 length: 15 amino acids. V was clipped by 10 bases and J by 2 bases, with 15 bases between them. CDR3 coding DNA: TGTGCCATCGGAAAGTACAGGGCTGGGGCCAACGTCCTGACTTAC. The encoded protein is CAIGKYRAGANVLTY.

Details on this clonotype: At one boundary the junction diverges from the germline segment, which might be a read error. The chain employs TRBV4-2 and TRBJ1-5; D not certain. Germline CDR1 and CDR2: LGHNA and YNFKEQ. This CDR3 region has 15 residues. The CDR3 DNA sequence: TGTGCCAGCAACCAAGTCCAGGACGGTAATCATCCCCAGCATTTT. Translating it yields CASNQVQDGNHPQHF.